This TCR beta chain originates from a study of neoadjuvant nivolumab and ipilimumab in lung cancer. Libraries were prepared by immunoSEQ multiplex PCR; TCRdb keeps only in-frame clonotypes and omits some of them. Among 30,000 to 35,000 clones, approximately 90% were seen once, and the ten largest hold almost 5%. The length of the CDR3 is 15 residues. V lost 0 bases to trimming and J lost 0 bases, with 8 bases between them. The V gene's germline CDR1 is SGDLS and CDR2 YYNGEE. The source was peripheral blood, collected after neoadjuvant nivolumab, alone or with ipilimumab, at or shortly before surgery. This clonotype originated in an adult with non-small cell lung cancer. V and J are TRBV9 and TRBJ2-3; maybe TRBD2 (5 bases). CDR3 coding DNA: TGTGCCAGCAGCGTAGGTCGGGGAAGCACAGATACGCAGTATTTT. This codes for CASSVGRGSTDTQYF.